This is a list of T cell receptor beta chains from one sample in a study of human T cells and chemical hapten exposure. TCRdb re-derived calls from the RACE reads in MiXCR, one entry per CDR3 protein. The sample records more than 100,000 distinct CDR3 sequences, approximately 14% being singletons. The specimen comprised whole blood, sampled in connection with sensitization to the hapten diphenylcyclopropenone (DPC). These TCRs come from a man between 18 and 35 years old with alopecia areata. Some clones in this sample may be carry-over from other donors' samples. Each CDR3 is given with its conserved first and last residue. D genes are given only for firm matches. The size entry is marked missing in some rows and otherwise reads once, few, many or a size class.

TRBV5-5	TRBJ1-5	NA	NA	TGTGCCAGCAGGTCAGCTGGGGGGATTAGCAATCAGCCCCAGCATTTT	CASRSAGGISNQPQHF
TRBV28	TRBJ2-7	NA	NA	TGTGCCAGCAGTTTAGGGGGGACATTCGAGCAGTACTTC	CASSLGGTFEQYF
TRBV7-9	TRBJ2-1	many	NA	TGTGCCAGCAGCCTAGGGACCGCCGTCTCCTACAATGAGCAGTTCTTC	CASSLGTAVSYNEQFF
TRBV7-6	TRBJ2-5	NA	NA	TGTGCCAGCAGCTTGATACTGGGGGGTAAAGAGACCCAGTACTTC	CASSLILGGKETQYF
TRBV5-1	TRBJ2-2	NA	TRBD2	TGCGCCAGCAGCTCCGGACTAGCGGGGGCTGGGGAGCTGTTTTTT	CASSSGLAGAGELFF
TRBV29-1	TRBJ2-1	few	TRBD2	TGCAGCGTGAGGCCGGGGGGAGCTTACAATGAGCAGTTCTTC	CSVRPGGAYNEQFF
TRBV11-2	TRBJ2-7	many	TRBD2	TGTGCCAGCAGCTTGCCTAGCGGTACTTACGAGCAGTACTTC	CASSLPSGTYEQYF
TRBV11-2	TRBJ2-5	NA	TRBD1	TGTGCCAGCAGCCCCACGGGACAGCTCCTGGGAGAAGAGACCCAGTACTTC	CASSPTGQLLGEETQYF
TRBV6-5	TRBJ1-3	NA	NA	TGTGCCAGCAGTTACCGGAAGTTGAGGGGCACGAGCTCTGGAAACACCATATATTTT	CASSYRKLRGTSSGNTIYF
TRBV20-1	TRBJ2-3	many	TRBD2	TGCAGTGCTAGCCTAGCGGGGAATACGCAGTATTTT	CSASLAGNTQYF
TRBV25-1	TRBJ2-3	NA	NA	TGTGCCAGCAGTCGAGATCGTTTTTGGACGGCGGCAGATACGCAGTATTTT	CASSRDRFWTAADTQYF
TRBV20-1	TRBJ2-3	many	TRBD1	TGCAGTGCCTTAGACAGGGTTGGGTTCGCAGATACGCAGTATTTT	CSALDRVGFADTQYF
TRBV6-5	TRBJ1-1	NA	NA	TGTGCCAGCAGTTCAACACCGAACACTGAAGCTTTCTTT	CASSSTPNTEAFF
TRBV29-1	TRBJ1-1	NA	NA	TGCAGCTCGGGAGAAGTTAACACTGAAGCTTTCTTT	CSSGEVNTEAFF
TRBV6-5	TRBJ2-6	NA	TRBD2	TGTGCCAGCAGTTACTCAGCGGGGGGCACTGGGGCCAACGTCCTGACTTTC	CASSYSAGGTGANVLTF
TRBV18	TRBJ1-2	many	NA	TGTGCCAGCTCACCCAAACCGGGGGAGGGCTACACCTTC	CASSPKPGEGYTF
TRBV29-1	TRBJ2-2	NA	NA	TGCAGCGTTGATTCAGGGGTGGCCGGGGAGCTGTTTTTT	CSVDSGVAGELFF
TRBV29-1	TRBJ2-1	few	NA	TGCAGCGGACACACCTACAATGAGCAGTTCTTC	CSGHTYNEQFF
TRBV10-2	TRBJ2-1	NA	TRBD1	TGCGCCAGCAGTGAGTTTGGACAGGCCTACAATGAGCAGTTCTTC	CASSEFGQAYNEQFF
TRBV6-5	TRBJ1-5	few	TRBD1	TGTGCCAGCAACCCGCCAGGGGGGTTCCAGCCCCAGCATTTT	CASNPPGGFQPQHF
TRBV4-3	TRBJ2-3	few	TRBD2	TGCGCCAGCAGCCACACGTGGGGGGACTACACAGATACGCAGTATTTT	CASSHTWGDYTDTQYF
TRBV24-1	TRBJ2-5	NA	NA	TGTGCCACCAGTAAGGGGATTCAAGAGACCCAGTACTTC	CATSKGIQETQYF